One sample yielded the 32 T cell receptor beta chains listed below, sequenced in a study of blood T cell repertoires in COVID-19. The data were produced by immunoSEQ multiplex PCR, yet TCRdb's version contains in-frame clones alone and is incomplete. The repertoire consists of around 100,000 clones, with around four fifths occurring once and the leading ten covering about an eighth. Material for sequencing was peripheral blood. All receptors come from a man in his fifties or sixties with active or convalescent COVID-19.

The chain has TRBV3-1 (or the pseudogene TRBV3-2) and TRBJ2-1; 11 nucleotides agree with TRBD2. The CDR3 has 16 residues. V was clipped by 5 bases and J by 6 bases; unmatched bases: 9. From germline, CDR1 is LGHDT and CDR2 YNNKEL (reference sequence). CDR3 protein: CASSSTSGSLSNEQFF. The CDR3 region has the DNA TGTGCCAGCAGCTCTACTAGCGGGAGCTTGTCCAATGAGCAGTTCTTC.

The chain couples TRBV30 to TRBJ1-6; no firm D call. This CDR3 is built from 14 residues. CDR1 is GTSNPN and CDR2 is SVGIG in the germline V gene (reference sequence). Deletions cut 8 bases from V and 6 bases from J, with 17 bases between. The CDR3 is CALNAGGGNSPLHF. In DNA, the CDR3 is TGTGCCCTAAATGCGGGTGGAGGTAATTCACCCCTCCACTTT.

The chain employs TRBV5-1 and TRBJ1-5; 10 bases align to TRBD1. Trimming removed 2 bases from V and 4 bases from J; junction bases left unmatched: 9. The germline CDR1 and CDR2 sequences are SGHRS and YFSETQ. The CDR3 loop spans 17 amino acids. CDR3 DNA sequence: TGCGCCAGCAGCTTATGGACAGGGGGAAGAAGGAATCAGCCCCAGCATTTT. Protein: CASSLWTGGRRNQPQHF.

The chain employs TRBV5-4 and TRBJ1-2; D possibly corresponds to TRBD1 (5 bases). Looked up from germline, CDR1 is SGHNT and CDR2 is YYREEE (reference sequence). V lost 0 bases and J 0 bases, leaving 6 bases between the germline ends. This CDR3 contains 14 residues. The CDR3: CASSLDRTNYGYTF. The CDR3 DNA reads TGTGCCAGCAGCTTGGACAGGACTAACTATGGCTACACCTTC.

The chain employs TRBV30 and TRBJ2-5; 11 positions agree with TRBD2. CDR1 GTSNPN and CDR2 SVGIG come from the germline V gene (reference sequence). Germline trimming cut 3 bases from V and 3 bases from J; bases unmatched to any gene: 0. The CDR3 totals 13 residues. CDR3 coding DNA: TGTGCCTGGAGGGGACTAGCGGAAGAGACCCAGTACTTC. It codes for CAWRGLAEETQYF.

The chain has TRBV5-1 and TRBJ2-2, with 8 bases identical to TRBD1. Looked up from germline, CDR1 is SGHRS and CDR2 is YFSETQ. After removal of 3 bases from V and 5 bases from J, the junction contained 3 bases not matched to a gene. The CDR3 is 14 amino acids. Here the CDR3 DNA reads TGCGCCAGCAGCTCTCAGGGGGCTACCGGGGAGCTGTTTTTT. It is translated as CASSSQGATGELFF.

This clone was seen just once. This rearrangement joins TRBV6-5 to TRBJ1-4, with D unresolved. CDR3 size: 13 residues. Deletions cut 8 bases from V and 0 bases from J, with 7 bases between. Germline loops: CDR1 MNHEY, CDR2 SVGAGI. The CDR3 nucleotides read TGTGCCAGCCACAACCCAACTAATGAAAAACTGTTTTTT. Encoded protein: CASHNPTNEKLFF.

This clone was seen a single time. This chain joins TRBV5-1 and TRBJ1-1; the D is unclear. Germline values: CDR1 SGHRS, CDR2 YFSETQ. The CDR3 sequence is 14 residues long. V lost 2 bases and J 4 bases, leaving 12 bases between the germline ends. The CDR3 loop is CASSFGASGTEAFF. The DNA for the CDR3 is TGCGCCAGCAGCTTCGGAGCCTCCGGCACTGAAGCTTTCTTT. Supplemented by reference TRBV5-1 and TRBJ1-1, the full variable domain reads KAGVTQTPRYLIKTRGQQVTLSCSPISGHRSVSWYQQTPGQGLQFLFEYFSETQRNKGNFPGRFSGRQFSNSRSEMNVSTLELGDSALYLCASSFGASGTEAFFGQGTRLTVV.

The V and J genes are TRBV7-9 and TRBJ2-7; TRBD1 agrees at 9 bases. V lost 1 base and J lost 1; bases outside the gene matches: 2. Germline loops: CDR1 SEHNR, CDR2 FQNEAQ (reference sequence). The CDR3 totals 15 residues. For the CDR3, the DNA is TGTGCCAGCAGCTTAGGGACAGGGGTGTCCTACGAGCAGTACTTC. As protein: CASSLGTGVSYEQYF.

The V and J genes are TRBV7-3 and TRBJ2-2; 10 bases fit TRBD2. The CDR3 has 17 residues. Germline assignment: CDR1 SGHTA and CDR2 FQGTGA. With V trimmed by 4 bases and J by 2 bases, 7 bases remained unmatched. This CDR3 reads CASSSQGLAYNTGELFF. The CDR3 DNA follows: TGTGCCAGCAGCTCCCAGGGACTAGCGTACAACACCGGGGAGCTGTTTTTT.

The chain has TRBV19 and TRBJ1-5, with a tentative D call TRBD1 (6 bases). This CDR3 is 13 amino acids long. From germline, CDR1 is LNHDA and CDR2 SQIVND (reference sequence). The germline V and J ends were trimmed by 8 bases and 2 bases, with 10 bases remaining between them. DNA of the CDR3: TGTGCCAGTGCGAAGGGGGGCAATCAGCCCCAGCATTTT. Translated: CASAKGGNQPQHF.

The J gene is TRBJ1-2, the V gene TRBV5-6; no clear D gene. The V end lost 0 bases, the J end lost 2 bases, and 5 bases lay between the germline ends. This CDR3 spans 13 amino acids. Germline-derived CDR1 and CDR2 are SGHDT and YYEEEE. CDR3 sequence (DNA): TGTGCCAGCAGCTTGGACCGGAACTATGGCTACACCTTC. It codes for CASSLDRNYGYTF.

Here the CDR3 reads CASSNRDTDTQYF. The CDR3 DNA follows: TGTGCCAGTAGTAACAGGGACACAGATACGCAGTATTTT. The genes are TRBV19 and TRBJ2-3, with D perhaps matching TRBD1 (6 bases). Trimming removed 4 bases at V and 2 bases at J, with 7 bases between. The CDR3 sequence is 13 residues long. Germline V gene data show CDR1 as LNHDA and CDR2 as SQIVND (reference sequence).

This clone showed up just a few times. This chain connects TRBV3-1 (or the pseudogene TRBV3-2) to TRBJ2-7; D call uncertain. The V gene's germline CDR1 is LGHDT and CDR2 YNNKEL (reference sequence). Trimming left V 1 base short and J 2 bases short, with 12 bases between. This CDR3 is built from 15 residues. The CDR3 nucleotides are TGTGCCAGCAGCCAAGGCCCTAGATCCCCCTACGAGCAGTACTTC. Protein product: CASSQGPRSPYEQYF.

The chain recombines TRBV29-1 with TRBJ2-1; the D gene is possibly TRBD2 (5 bases). Deletions cut 5 bases from V and 8 bases from J, with 16 bases between. This CDR3 is 13 amino acids long. CDR1 and CDR2 from the germline V gene are SQVTM and ANQGSEA. This CDR3 reads CSVLASTSDEQFF. The CDR3, as DNA: TGCAGCGTTCTAGCTTCGACGTCGGATGAGCAGTTCTTC.

This clone was observed once. V gene TRBV7-9 combines with J gene TRBJ2-7, with 7 bases identical to TRBD2. With 4 bases clipped from V and 5 bases from J, the junction kept 5 bases outside the gene matches. Germline CDR1 is SEHNR and CDR2 is FQNEAQ (reference sequence). CDR3 length: 13 residues. CDR3 protein: CASSSTSVHEQYF. The CDR3 DNA reads as TGTGCCAGCAGCTCCACTAGCGTTCACGAGCAGTACTTC.

The gene calls are TRBV2 and TRBJ2-3; D is possibly TRBD2 (6 bases). V dropped 6 bases and J dropped 4 bases, with 8 bases sitting between them. The CDR3 runs 12 residues. The germline V gene has CDR1 SNHLY and CDR2 FYNNEI. The CDR3 reads CASRGEADTQYF. In nucleotides, the CDR3 is TGTGCCAGCAGGGGGGAGGCAGATACGCAGTATTTT.

The chain employs TRBV3-1 (or the pseudogene TRBV3-2) and TRBJ2-1, with D uncertain. This CDR3 has 11 residues. V dropped 3 bases and J dropped 7 bases, with 4 bases sitting between them. Per the germline V gene, CDR1 is LGHDT and CDR2 is YNNKEL (reference sequence). The CDR3 DNA reads TGTGCCAGCAGCCAGAGGAATGAGCAGTTCTTC. Translating it yields CASSQRNEQFF.

J is TRBJ2-2 and V is TRBV5-1; D is possibly TRBD2 (5 bases). The germline gives CDR1 SGHRS, CDR2 YFSETQ. The CDR3 extends over 11 amino acids. V gave up 8 bases and J gave up 5 bases, with 7 bases separating them. CDR3 sequence: CASRGTGELFF. CDR3 coding DNA: TGCGCCAGTCGAGGGACCGGGGAGCTGTTTTTT.

The chain combines TRBV18 with TRBJ1-2; 7 nucleotides match TRBD1. Germline V gene sequence: CDR1 KGHSH, CDR2 LQKENI. The length of the CDR3 is 14 residues. J gave up 4 bases and V 5 bases, and 7 bases lay outside the gene matches. The CDR3 loop is CASSARQGSYGYTF. The DNA for the CDR3 is TGTGCCAGCTCAGCCAGACAGGGAAGCTATGGCTACACCTTC.

The chain couples TRBV28 to TRBJ1-1; D perhaps matches TRBD1 (5 bases). Germline CDR1 MDHEN, CDR2 SYDVKM. The length of the CDR3 is 15 residues. The V end lost 5 bases, the J end lost 1 base, and 14 bases lay between the germline ends. The DNA of the CDR3 is TGTGCCAGCAGTCCTGGGGCCCGAGGGAACACTGAAGCTTTCTTT. This gives the protein CASSPGARGNTEAFF.

The V and J genes are TRBV18 and TRBJ2-7; D is perhaps TRBD2 (5 bases). Germline CDR1 reads KGHSH; CDR2 reads LQKENI. CDR3 length equals 15 residues. V lost 4 bases and J 5 bases, leaving 18 bases between the germline ends. The CDR3 is CASSRQTLLGDEQYF. The CDR3 nucleotides are TGTGCCAGCTCACGGCAGACACTTTTGGGAGACGAGCAGTACTTC.

J is TRBJ1-1 and V is TRBV11-3, with 9 positions matching TRBD1. V dropped 4 bases and J dropped 8; count of bases not matched to a gene: 5. The CDR3 length is 13 residues. Germline values: CDR1 SGHNT, CDR2 YENEEA. The CDR3 here is CASSSAGTGEAFF. The CDR3 DNA reads TGTGCCAGCAGCTCGGCCGGGACAGGGGAAGCTTTCTTT.

A few counts support this clone. The gene calls are TRBV10-3 and TRBJ2-7, with D perhaps matching TRBD2 (5 bases). Germline assignment: CDR1 ENHRY and CDR2 SYGVKD. Trimming shortened V by 7 bases and J by 2 bases, and 12 bases separated the two germline ends. The CDR3 extends over 13 amino acids. CDR3 region: CAITPGFTYEQYF. CDR3 nucleotides: TGTGCCATCACCCCGGGGTTTACCTACGAGCAGTACTTC.

The chain uses TRBV19 and TRBJ2-5; TRBD2 matches at 8 bases. Per germline, CDR1 LNHDA and CDR2 SQIVND (reference sequence). J was trimmed by 1 base and V by 1 base; bases with no gene match: 2. The CDR3 spans 15 residues. CDR3 bases: TGTGCCAGTAGTATAGTGGCGGGAGGCCAAGAGACCCAGTACTTC. Translating gives CASSIVAGGQETQYF.

The chain joins TRBV9 to TRBJ2-7, with TRBD2 as a possible D gene (5 bases). The CDR3 is 13 residues long. The germline gives CDR1 SGDLS, CDR2 YYNGEE. V lost 1 base and J 7 bases, leaving 12 bases between the germline ends. The CDR3 sequence: CASSVSPSGEQYF. The CDR3 DNA reads TGTGCCAGCAGCGTAAGTCCCTCGGGGGAGCAGTACTTC.

The V gene is TRBV5-1, the J gene TRBJ2-7; TRBD2 matches at 7 bases. The CDR3 sequence is 14 residues long. CDR1 is SGHRS, CDR2 YFSETQ, per germline. V shed 0 bases, J shed 1 base, and the junction held 1 base outside the gene matches. DNA of the CDR3: TGCGCCAGCAGCTTGGCTAGCGGATCCTACGAGCAGTACTTC. Encoded protein: CASSLASGSYEQYF.

This clone was seen a single time. The chain carries TRBV11-2 and TRBJ2-5; a possible D gene is TRBD1 (5 bases). V lost 1 base and J lost 7, with 13 bases in between. This CDR3 comprises 14 residues. Germline V gene sequence: CDR1 SGHAT, CDR2 FQNNGV. For the CDR3, the DNA is TGTGCCAGCAGCTTAGGGGGCAAAGAAGGGACCCAGTACTTC. It translates to CASSLGGKEGTQYF.

The chain's CDR3 is CASSGGVETEAFF. The CDR3 bases are TGCGCCAGCAGTGGAGGGGTAGAAACTGAAGCTTTCTTT. The chain combines TRBV5-1 with TRBJ1-1; D possibly corresponds to TRBD1 (5 bases). The CDR3 sequence is 13 residues long. V was trimmed by 5 bases and J by 5 bases, leaving 13 bases between them. The V gene's germline CDR1 is SGHRS and CDR2 YFSETQ.

The V and J genes are TRBV18 and TRBJ1-5; 7 nucleotides agree with TRBD1. The CDR3 runs 13 residues. Trimming at V came to 5 bases and at J to 6 bases, leaving 4 bases not matched to a gene. CDR1 is KGHSH, CDR2 LQKENI, per germline. This CDR3 reads CASSDRELQPQHF. The CDR3 DNA reads TGTGCCAGCTCAGACAGGGAACTTCAGCCCCAGCATTTT.

The chain joins TRBV30 to TRBJ2-1, with 8 bases identical to TRBD1. The CDR3 contains 14 residues. Per the germline V gene, CDR1 is GTSNPN and CDR2 is SVGIG (reference sequence). V was pared by 0 bases and J by 6 bases, with 4 bases of the junction left unmatched. CDR3: CAWSVSGGINEQFF. For the CDR3, the DNA is TGTGCCTGGAGTGTATCAGGGGGCATCAATGAGCAGTTCTTC.

This chain uses TRBV9 with TRBJ2-7, with TRBD1 identical over 11 bases. The trim removed 0 bases at V and 5 bases at J, leaving 4 bases unmatched. From germline, CDR1 is SGDLS and CDR2 YYNGEE. The CDR3 has 15 amino acids. CDR3 loop: CASSVGGQGVHEQYF. The CDR3 DNA is TGTGCCAGCAGCGTAGGGGGACAGGGGGTCCACGAGCAGTACTTC.